This T cell receptor (beta chain) was sequenced for a study of shared clonotypes between healthy human individuals. Study as a whole: Researchers drew samples from two women and a few men aged 18 to 49.

Some clones are missing from TCRdb's copy, which holds only in-frame ones; the method was immunoSEQ multiplex PCR. The sample holds about 2.4 million clones, 93% seen once. Broader study findings: All-four-donor shared clonotypes had higher generation probabilities than non-shared clonotypes did. Memory subsets generally showed lower estimated richness than naive subsets. It was observed that about 5% of naive CD4 clonotypes were shared across several donors.

About this clone: Its target is not known.

There are 15 residues in the CDR3. V shed 1 base and J shed 0 bases, with 9 bases lying between them. Per germline, CDR1 SGHTA and CDR2 FQGNSA. The V call is TRBV7-2, the J call TRBJ1-1; possibly TRBD1 for D (6 bases). Source material: naive CD4+ T cells from PBMCs. Subset here: CD45RA+ positively selected. This TCR was recovered from a man younger than 35 in good health. Some clones in this sample may be carry-over from other donors' samples. CDR3 coding DNA: TGTGCCAGCAGCTTAGTTTCAGGGGTGAACACTGAAGCTTTCTTT. Translating it yields CASSLVSGVNTEAFF.